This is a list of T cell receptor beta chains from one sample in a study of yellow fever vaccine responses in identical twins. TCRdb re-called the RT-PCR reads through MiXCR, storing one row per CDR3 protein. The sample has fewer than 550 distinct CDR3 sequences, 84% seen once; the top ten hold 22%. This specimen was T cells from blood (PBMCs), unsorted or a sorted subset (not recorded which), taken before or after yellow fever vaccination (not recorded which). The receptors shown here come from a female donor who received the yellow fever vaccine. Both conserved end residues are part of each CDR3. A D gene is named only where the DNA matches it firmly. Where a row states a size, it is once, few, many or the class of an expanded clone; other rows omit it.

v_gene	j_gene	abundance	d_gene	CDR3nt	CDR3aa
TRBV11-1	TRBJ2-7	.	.	TGTGCCAGCAGCTCCCCTCCCGGGGACCATTCCTACGAGCAGTACTTC	CASSSPPGDHSYEQYF
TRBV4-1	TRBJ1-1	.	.	TGCGCCAGCAGCCAAGATCTGGACGGACAAAAAGCTTTCTTT	CASSQDLDGQKAFF
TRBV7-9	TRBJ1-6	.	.	TGTGCCAGCAGAACCCCGGACAGATTAGATTCACCCCTCCACTTT	CASRTPDRLDSPLHF
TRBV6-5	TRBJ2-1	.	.	TGTGCCAGCAGTTGCACTAGCAATGAGCGGTTCTTC	CASSCTSNERFF
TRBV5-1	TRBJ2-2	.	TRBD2	TGCGCCAGCAGTCCCACTAGCGGGGGGGCCAACACCGGGGAGCTGTTTTTT	CASSPTSGGANTGELFF
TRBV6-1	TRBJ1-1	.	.	TGTGCCAGCAGCCCATGGACGGTGAACACTGAAGCTTTCTTT	CASSPWTVNTEAFF
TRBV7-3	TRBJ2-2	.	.	TGTGCCAGCAGCTTACTCAGAAAGGTCGACACCGGGGAGCTGTTTTTT	CASSLLRKVDTGELFF
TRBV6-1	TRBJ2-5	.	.	TGTGCCAGCAGGAGGACAGAGCAAGAGACCCAGTACTTC	CASRRTEQETQYF
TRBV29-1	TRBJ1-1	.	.	TGCAGCGCCCAGAGCATGGGGGACACTGAAGCTTTCTTT	CSAQSMGDTEAFF
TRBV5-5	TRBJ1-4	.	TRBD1	TGTGCCAGCAGCCGAGGACAGGGGGCAACTAATGAAAAACTGTTTTTT	CASSRGQGATNEKLFF
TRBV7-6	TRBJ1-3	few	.	TGTGCCAGCAGCTTAGGGGGCGCAGGAAACACCATATATTTT	CASSLGGAGNTIYF
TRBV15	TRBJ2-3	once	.	TGTGCCACCAGCCGAGAGGGGGATACGCAGTATTTT	CATSREGDTQYF
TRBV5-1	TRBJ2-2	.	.	TGCGCCAGCACTTCCCGGGGAGCTTCGAACACCGGGGAGCTGTTTTTT	CASTSRGASNTGELFF
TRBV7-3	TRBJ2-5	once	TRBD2	TGTGCCAGCAGTTTGAGCGGGACTCCCCGAGAGACCCAGTACTTC	CASSLSGTPRETQYF
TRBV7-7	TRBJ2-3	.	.	TGTGCTAGCGCTGCCGCCAGGGAACCCAATACGCAGTATTTT	CASAAAREPNTQYF
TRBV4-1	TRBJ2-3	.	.	TGCGCCAGCAGCCAAGATCGAGGGACAGATACGCAGTATTTT	CASSQDRGTDTQYF
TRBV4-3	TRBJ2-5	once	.	TGCGCCAGCAGCCAAGATCGGGAAGAGACCCAGTACTTC	CASSQDREETQYF
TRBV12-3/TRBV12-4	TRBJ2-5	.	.	TGTGCCAGCATGGGGCTGACGGGGGCCCAGTACTTC	CASMGLTGAQYF
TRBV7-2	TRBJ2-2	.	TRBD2	TGTGCCAGCAGCGGACCTAGCGGGAGAGCCACCGGGGAGCTGTTTTTT	CASSGPSGRATGELFF
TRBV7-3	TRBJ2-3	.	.	TGTGCCAGCAGCGCATATAGGACAGATACGCAGTATTTT	CASSAYRTDTQYF
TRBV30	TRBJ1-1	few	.	TGTGCCTGGAGTACCCCGACAGGGAACACTGAAGCTTTCTTT	CAWSTPTGNTEAFF
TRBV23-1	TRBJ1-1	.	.	TGCGCCAGCCGGACGAGGAGGAACACTGAAGCTTTCTTT	CASRTRRNTEAFF
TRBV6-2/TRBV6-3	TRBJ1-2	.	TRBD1	TGTGCCAGCAGTTACAGCGGCAGGGGGCAGGGCTACACCTTC	CASSYSGRGQGYTF
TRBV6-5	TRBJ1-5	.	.	TGTGCCAGCAGTTCCTCGGACGGTCGAGCCCAGCATTTT	CASSSSDGRAQHF
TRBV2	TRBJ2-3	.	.	TGTGCCAGCAGTTTGAGTAGTCCGGATACGCAGTATTTT	CASSLSSPDTQYF
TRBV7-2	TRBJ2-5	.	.	TGTGCCAGCAGCTTAGCGGTGCAAGAGACCCAGTACTTC	CASSLAVQETQYF
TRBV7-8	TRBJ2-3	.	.	TGTGCCAGCAGCTTAGGACTTAGCACAGATACGCAGTATTTT	CASSLGLSTDTQYF
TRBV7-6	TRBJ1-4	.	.	TGTGCCAGCAGCTTAGGCTCAGAAAAACTGTTTTTT	CASSLGSEKLFF
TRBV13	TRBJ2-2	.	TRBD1	TGTGCCAGCAGGGGACAGGGGAGGAACACCGGGGAGCTGTTTTTT	CASRGQGRNTGELFF
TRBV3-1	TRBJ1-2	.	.	TGTGCCAGCAGCCAAGACGACAGGTTATATGGCTACACCTTC	CASSQDDRLYGYTF
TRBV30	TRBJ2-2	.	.	TGTGCCTGGAGTGGGTCCGGGGAGCTGTTTTTT	CAWSGSGELFF
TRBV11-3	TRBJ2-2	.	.	TGTGCCAGCAGCTCGCCACTAGCAGTCGGCACCGGGGAGCTGTTTTTT	CASSSPLAVGTGELFF
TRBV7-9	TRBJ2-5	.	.	TGTGCCAGCAGCTCCCTCGGGAAACGGGCTATGCAAGAGACCCAGTACTTC	CASSSLGKRAMQETQYF
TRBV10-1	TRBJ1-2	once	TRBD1	TGCGCCAGCAGACAAGGGACAGGGGCCTTTAACTATGGCTACACCTTC	CASRQGTGAFNYGYTF
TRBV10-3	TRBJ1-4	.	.	TGTGCCATCAGTACAGGCCTTCGTGCGGCAACTAATGAAAAACTGTTTTTT	CAISTGLRAATNEKLFF
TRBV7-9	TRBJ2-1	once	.	TGTGCCAGCAGCTTCGGTCCTGAGCAGTTCTTC	CASSFGPEQFF
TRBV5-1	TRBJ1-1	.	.	TGCGCCAGCAGCTTGGCCCCGGGAAGCACTGAAGCTTTCTTT	CASSLAPGSTEAFF
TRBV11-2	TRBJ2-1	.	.	TGTGCCAGCAGCCTGGGACTGGGTTACAATGAGCAGTTCTTC	CASSLGLGYNEQFF
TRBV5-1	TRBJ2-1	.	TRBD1	TGCGCCAGCAGCTTTTCCGGGACAGGGGCCTACAATGAGCAGTTCTTC	CASSFSGTGAYNEQFF
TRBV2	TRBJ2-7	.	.	TGTGCCAGCAGTGAAGCGCTTGCGATTATCTACGAGCAGTACTTC	CASSEALAIIYEQYF
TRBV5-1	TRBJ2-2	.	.	TGCGCCAGCAGCTTGGGACAGTGGACAAACACCGGGGAGCTGTTTTTT	CASSLGQWTNTGELFF
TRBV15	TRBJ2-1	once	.	TGTGCCACCAGCAGAGATAGGCGGGGTTACAATGAGCAGTTCTTC	CATSRDRRGYNEQFF
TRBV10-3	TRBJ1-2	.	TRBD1	TGTGCCATCAGTGAGCCCCGGACAGGAAACTATGGCTACACCTTC	CAISEPRTGNYGYTF
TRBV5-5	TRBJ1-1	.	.	TGTGCCACAAAGGGTAACGCTGAAGCTTTCTTT	CATKGNAEAFF
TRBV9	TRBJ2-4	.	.	TGTGCCAGCAGCGTAGGAGGGATGGCCAAAAACATTCAGTACTTC	CASSVGGMAKNIQYF
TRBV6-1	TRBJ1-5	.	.	TGTGCCAGCACTCCAGACAGGAACAATCAGCCCCAGCATTTT	CASTPDRNNQPQHF
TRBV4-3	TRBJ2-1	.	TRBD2	TGCGCCAGCAGCCAGGAACTAGCGGGGACTGGCAATGAGCAGTTCTTC	CASSQELAGTGNEQFF
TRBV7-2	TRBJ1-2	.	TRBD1	TGTGCCAGCAGCATGACAGGGGATGGCTACACCTTC	CASSMTGDGYTF
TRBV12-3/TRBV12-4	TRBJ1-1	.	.	TGTGCCAGCAGCCCTTACATGAACCCTGAAGCTTTCTTT	CASSPYMNPEAFF
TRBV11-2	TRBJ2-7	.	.	TGTGCCAGCAGCTTGGAGGCGGCGGGGCTGGCCTACGAGCAGTACTTC	CASSLEAAGLAYEQYF
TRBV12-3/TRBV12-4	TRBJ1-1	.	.	TGTGCCAGCAGTTTACAAGGGGGCACTGAAGCTTTCTTT	CASSLQGGTEAFF
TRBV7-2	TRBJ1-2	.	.	TGTGCCAGCACCCAGGAATCGGGAGCCAACTATGGCTACACCTTC	CASTQESGANYGYTF
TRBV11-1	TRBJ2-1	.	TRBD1	TGTGCCAGCAGCCCAGGGAGGACAGGGCGTTTCAATGAGCAGTTCTTC	CASSPGRTGRFNEQFF
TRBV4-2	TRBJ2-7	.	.	TGTGCCAGCAGCCATCAACTCAGAGGCGGGCCGGGAGCCTACGAGCAGTACTTC	CASSHQLRGGPGAYEQYF
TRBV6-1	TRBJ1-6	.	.	TGTGCCAGTGGGAGTTCCTATAATTCACCCCTCCACTTT	CASGSSYNSPLHF
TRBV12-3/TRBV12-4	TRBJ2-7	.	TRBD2	TGTGCCAGCAGGGGGATACGCGGGAGCCGTTCCTACGAGCAGTACTTC	CASRGIRGSRSYEQYF
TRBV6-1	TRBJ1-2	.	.	TGTGCCAGCACCACCCCTTCGGCAGGCGCGGCAGGCTACACCTTC	CASTTPSAGAAGYTF
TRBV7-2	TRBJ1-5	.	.	TGTGCCAGCAGCTCACAGGGGCCCCAGCATTTT	CASSSQGPQHF
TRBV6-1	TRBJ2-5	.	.	TGTGCCAGCAGTGAAAATTCCGCCGGGAAGGGGGAGACCCAGTACTTC	CASSENSAGKGETQYF